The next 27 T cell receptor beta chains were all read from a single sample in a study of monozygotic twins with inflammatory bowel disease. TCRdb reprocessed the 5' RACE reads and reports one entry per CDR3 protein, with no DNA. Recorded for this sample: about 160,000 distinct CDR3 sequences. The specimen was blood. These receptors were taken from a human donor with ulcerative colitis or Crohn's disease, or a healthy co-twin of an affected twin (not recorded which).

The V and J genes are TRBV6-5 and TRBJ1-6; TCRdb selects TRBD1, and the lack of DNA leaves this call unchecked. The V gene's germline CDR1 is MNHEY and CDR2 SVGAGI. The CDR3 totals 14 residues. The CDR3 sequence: CASSSTGEGSPLHF.

The CDR3 loop is CASSARQQGPAFF. The V and J genes are TRBV6-1 and TRBJ1-1; without DNA, the TCRdb call of TRBD1 cannot be checked. The length of the CDR3 is 13 residues. Germline CDR1 is MNHNS and CDR2 is SASEGT.

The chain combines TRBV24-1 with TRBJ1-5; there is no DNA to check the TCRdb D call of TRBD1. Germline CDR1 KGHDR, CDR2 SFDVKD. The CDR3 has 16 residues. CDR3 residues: CATSDRGQGFNQPQHF.

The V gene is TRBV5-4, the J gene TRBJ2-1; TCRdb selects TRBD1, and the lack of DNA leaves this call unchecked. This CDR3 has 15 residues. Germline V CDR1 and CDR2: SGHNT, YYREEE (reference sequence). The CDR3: CASRNGTVRYNEQFF.

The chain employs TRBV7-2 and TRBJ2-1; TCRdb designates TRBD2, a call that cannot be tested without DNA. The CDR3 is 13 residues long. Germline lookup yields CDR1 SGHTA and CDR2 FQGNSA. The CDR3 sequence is CASSNTSYNEQFF.

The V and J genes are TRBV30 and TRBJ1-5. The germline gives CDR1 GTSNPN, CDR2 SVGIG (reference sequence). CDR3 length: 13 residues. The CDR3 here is CAWSVRGYQPQHF. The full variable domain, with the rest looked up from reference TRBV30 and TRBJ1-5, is SQTIHQWPATLVQPVGSPLSLECTVEGTSNPNLYWYRQAAGRGLQLLFYSVGIGQISSEVPQNLSASRPQDRQFILSSKKLLLSDSGFYLCAWSVRGYQPQHFGDGTRLSIL.

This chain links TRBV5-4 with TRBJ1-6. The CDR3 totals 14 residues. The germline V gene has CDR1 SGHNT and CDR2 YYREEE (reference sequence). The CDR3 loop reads CASSLEENNSPLHF.

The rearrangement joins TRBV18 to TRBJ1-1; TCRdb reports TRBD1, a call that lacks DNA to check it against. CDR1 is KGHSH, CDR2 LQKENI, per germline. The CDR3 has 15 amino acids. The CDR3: CASSPQGQGNTEAFF.

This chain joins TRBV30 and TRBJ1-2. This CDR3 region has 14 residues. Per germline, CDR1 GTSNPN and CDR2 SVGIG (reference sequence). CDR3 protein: CAWSAGVRGYGYTF.

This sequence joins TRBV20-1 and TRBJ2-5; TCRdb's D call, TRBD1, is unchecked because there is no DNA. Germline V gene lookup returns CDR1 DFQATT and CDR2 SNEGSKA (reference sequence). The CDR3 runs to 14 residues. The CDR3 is CSAQSGTPQETQYF.

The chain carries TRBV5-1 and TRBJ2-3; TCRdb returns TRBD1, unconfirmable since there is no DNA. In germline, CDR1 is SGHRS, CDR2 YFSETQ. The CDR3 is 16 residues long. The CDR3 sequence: CASSLEDRTPSDTQYF.

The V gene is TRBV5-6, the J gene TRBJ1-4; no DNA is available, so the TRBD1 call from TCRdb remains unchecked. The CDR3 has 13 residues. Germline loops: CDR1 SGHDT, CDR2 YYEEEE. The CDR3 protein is CASSPGPNEKLFF.

CDR3 in amino acids: CASSYSSGGYEQYF. J is TRBJ2-7 and V is TRBV5-6; checking the TCRdb D call of TRBD1 is not possible without DNA. This CDR3 region has 14 residues. The germline V gene encodes CDR1 SGHDT and CDR2 YYEEEE.

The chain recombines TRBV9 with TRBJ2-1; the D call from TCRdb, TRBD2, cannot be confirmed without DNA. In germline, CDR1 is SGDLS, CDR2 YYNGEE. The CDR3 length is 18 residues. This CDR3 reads CASSVVPPREGLHNEQFF.

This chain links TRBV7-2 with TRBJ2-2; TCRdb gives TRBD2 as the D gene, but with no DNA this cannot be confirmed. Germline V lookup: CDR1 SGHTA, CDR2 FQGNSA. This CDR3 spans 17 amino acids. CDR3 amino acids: CASSLVGSGWNTGELFF.

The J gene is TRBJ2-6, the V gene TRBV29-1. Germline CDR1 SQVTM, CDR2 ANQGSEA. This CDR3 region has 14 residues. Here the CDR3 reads CSVLPESGANVLTF.

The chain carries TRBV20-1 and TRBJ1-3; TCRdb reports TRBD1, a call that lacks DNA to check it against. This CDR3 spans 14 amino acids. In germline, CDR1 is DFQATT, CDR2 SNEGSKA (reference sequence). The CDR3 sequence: CSAGRPTFADTIYF.

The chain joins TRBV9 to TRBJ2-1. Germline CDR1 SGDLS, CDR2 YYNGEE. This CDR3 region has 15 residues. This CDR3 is CASSVGVGFGDEQFF.

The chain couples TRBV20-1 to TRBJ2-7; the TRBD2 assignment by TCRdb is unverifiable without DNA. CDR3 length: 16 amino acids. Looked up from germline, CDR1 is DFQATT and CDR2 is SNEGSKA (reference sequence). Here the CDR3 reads CSARGLVRTSGYEQYF.

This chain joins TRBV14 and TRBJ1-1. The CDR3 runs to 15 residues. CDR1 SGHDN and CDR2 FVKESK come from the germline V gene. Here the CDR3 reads CASSQFNLRNTEAFF. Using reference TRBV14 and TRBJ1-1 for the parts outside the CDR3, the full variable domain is EAGVTQFPSHSVIEKGQTVTLRCDPISGHDNLYWYRRVMGKEIKFLLHFVKESKQDESGMPNNRFLAERTGGTYSTLKVQPAELEDSGVYFCASSQFNLRNTEAFFGQGTRLTVV.

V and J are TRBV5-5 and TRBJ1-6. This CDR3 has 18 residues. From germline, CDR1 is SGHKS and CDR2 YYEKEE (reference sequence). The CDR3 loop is CASSLLSGSLSYNSPLHF. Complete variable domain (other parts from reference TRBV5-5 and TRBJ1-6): DAGVTQSPTHLIKTRGQQVTLRCSPISGHKSVSWYQQVLGQGPQFIFQYYEKEERGRGNFPDRFSARQFPNYSSELNVNALLLGDSALYLCASSLLSGSLSYNSPLHFGNGTRLTVT.

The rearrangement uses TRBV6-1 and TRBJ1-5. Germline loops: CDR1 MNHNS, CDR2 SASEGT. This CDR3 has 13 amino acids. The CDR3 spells CASAEKGRQPQHF.

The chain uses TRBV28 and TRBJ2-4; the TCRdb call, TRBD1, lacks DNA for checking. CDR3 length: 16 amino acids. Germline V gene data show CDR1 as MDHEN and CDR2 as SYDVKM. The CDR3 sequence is CAGSLGQGAFKNIQYF.

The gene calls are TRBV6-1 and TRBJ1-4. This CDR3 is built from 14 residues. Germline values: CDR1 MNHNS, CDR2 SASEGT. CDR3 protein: CASSPRGYNEKLFF.

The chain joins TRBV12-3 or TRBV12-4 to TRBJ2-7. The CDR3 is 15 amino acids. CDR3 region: CASSPLEGGFYEQYF.

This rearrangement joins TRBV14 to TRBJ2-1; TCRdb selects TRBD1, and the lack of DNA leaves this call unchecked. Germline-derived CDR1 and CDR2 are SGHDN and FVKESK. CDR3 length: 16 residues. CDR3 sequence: CASSQLRIRQLGEQFF.

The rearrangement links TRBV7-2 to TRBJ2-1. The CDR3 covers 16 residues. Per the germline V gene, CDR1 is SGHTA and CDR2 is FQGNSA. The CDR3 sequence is CASSPRTPSSYNEQFF.